This T cell receptor (beta chain) was profiled in a study of T cell changes during pregnancy in multiple sclerosis. The CDR3 has 16 residues. Germline V lookup: CDR1 SGHDT, CDR2 YYEEEE. Trimming at V came to 3 bases and at J to 6 bases, leaving 12 bases not matched to a gene. Generated by immunoSEQ multiplex PCR, the TCRdb table keeps only in-frame clones and is missing some. This sample has roughly 40,000 clones; approximately 88% occur once, and the top ten carry 0.55% to 0.6%. The V call is TRBV5-6, the J call TRBJ2-4; TRBD2 matches at 7 bases. The receptor was derived from a female donor with multiple sclerosis, enrolled in a pregnancy study. The material sequenced was CD4+ T cells from peripheral blood mononuclear cells, taken in the first trimester of pregnancy. The CDR3 region has the DNA TGTGCCAGCAGCTATGCTAGCGGAGCGGGGATAAACATTCAGTACTTC. It encodes CASSYASGAGINIQYF.